This entry describes one T cell receptor (beta chain). Its antigen remains unidentified. Per-base qualities were not stored, and no clone one base away is much larger. The data derive from a study of blood T cell repertoires in COVID-19 (dated by TCRdb to the early 2020s). For context, the study as a whole: Collaborator samples came from the United States, Italy and Spain and covered acute and convalescent phases of COVID-19. The prospective study material was composed of cDNA or gDNA derived from T cells, B-cell-depleted T cells, or PBMCs. Deeply sampled blood TCRbeta repertoires from subjects exposed to, actively infected with, or recovered from COVID-19 were included in the dataset. The repertoires were released in a freely available public database meant as a resource for research on the immune response to SARS-CoV-2. Samples came from the ongoing ImmuneRACE study (first 160 participants) plus 1,254 subjects from 6 global collaborators. The sample metadata nearly always contained a de-identified subject ID, COVID-19 status, age in years and sex. Where available, HLA class I and class II types were obtained from metadata supplied by the sample provider rather than from assay-based typing. The paper's findings and limits, for the study overall: How much clinical and demographic metadata was included differed by source and by participant, and the metadata was provided uncurated.

The CDR3 has 12 amino acids, counting the end cysteine and phenylalanine. Only the CDR3 portion is preserved as DNA: 36 bases, with reading frame beginning at the first base. Per the germline V gene, SGHRS is the CDR1 and YFSETQ is the CDR2. V gives up 7 bases and J gives up 1 base, and the segment between their germline ends measures 8 bases. At one collaborating source in Seattle, patients were enrolled during active infection and were followed longitudinally through the course of disease. Collaborating institutions collected whole blood in K2EDTA tubes following their own protocols. For TCRbeta analysis, collaborators shipped samples as frozen whole blood, isolated PBMCs, or DNA extracted from either of those sample types. TCRbeta CDR3 regions were amplified from genomic DNA using the immunoSEQ Assay, a bias-controlled multiplex PCR. The paper's data handling went like this. The number of nucleated cells in each sample was estimated by amplification of reference gene primers within the assay. To quantify the absolute abundance of each unique TCRbeta CDR3 rearrangement, sequence reads were collapsed and filtered. Productive Simpson clonality was computed per sample as the square root of Simpson's diversity index over productive rearrangements. This immuneACCESS table, as held by TCRdb, lists in-frame sequences with V and J called but not all clones. Of the missing ones, under half trace to an unresolved V gene in checked studies; the others have no known cause. V, J and clone size are taken as reported in that table, and D and trimming were inferred from the DNA itself. The sample table shows 200,000 to 250,000 clones, and under 85% are seen once. The biggest ten clones account for about 8.3% of the sample.

Recombination joined TRBV5-1 with TRBJ1-1; no confident D gene assignment can be made. The receptor comes from a woman older than 75 with COVID-19, enrolled during active disease. The sequenced sample was peripheral blood. CDR3 reads: CASGNKNTEAFF. In nucleotides, the sequence is TGCGCCAGCGGCAACAAGAACACTGAAGCTTTCTTT.